The T cell receptor beta chain described here comes from a study of vaccination effects on CD4 cells after COVID-19. V lost 0 bases and J 13 bases, leaving 22 bases between the germline ends. The CDR3 consists of 16 residues. Germline CDR1 is SGHTA and CDR2 is FQGNSA. With respect to this clone: Its cognate antigen is unknown.

Assay used: immunoSEQ multiplex PCR; TCRdb lists only in-frame clones, some missing. The table has more than 20,000 clones, about 81% seen once. Under the ViraFEST assay, PBMC were stimulated with viral peptide pools so that antigen-specific CD4+ T cells expanded. Sequencing was performed afterwards. Cultured cells yielded isolated CD4+ T cells after 10 days. The person had a PCR-confirmed SARS-CoV-2 infection during March to December 2020. The sequence was collected from a human donor who had a prior SARS-CoV-2 infection. The rearrangement links TRBV7-2 to TRBJ2-1; D may be TRBD2 (5 bases). The sequencing here drew on CD4+ T cells from PBMCs cultured with a peptide pool, taken before COVID-19 vaccination. The CDR3 protein is CASSLAPHSSHSPQFF. In nucleotides, the CDR3 is TGTGCCAGCAGCTTAGCCCCACACTCTAGCCACAGTCCACAGTTCTTC.